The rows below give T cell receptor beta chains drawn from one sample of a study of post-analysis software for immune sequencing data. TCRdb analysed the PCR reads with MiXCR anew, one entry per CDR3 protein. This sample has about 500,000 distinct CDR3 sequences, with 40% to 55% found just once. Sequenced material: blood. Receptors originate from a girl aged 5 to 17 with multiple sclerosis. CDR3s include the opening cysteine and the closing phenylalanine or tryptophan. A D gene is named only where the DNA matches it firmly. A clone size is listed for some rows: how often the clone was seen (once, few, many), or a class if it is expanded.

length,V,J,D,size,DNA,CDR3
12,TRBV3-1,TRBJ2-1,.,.,TGTGCCAGCAGCCACGAAGGGACCATGCAGTTCTTC,CASSHEGTMQFF
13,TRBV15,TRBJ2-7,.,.,TGTGCCACCAGCAGAGACAGGGTGAACGAGCAGTACTTC,CATSRDRVNEQYF
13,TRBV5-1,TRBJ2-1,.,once,TGCGCCAGCAGCTTGGTAACACACAATGAGCAGTTCTTC,CASSLVTHNEQFF
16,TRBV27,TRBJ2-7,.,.,TGTGCCAGCCTATCGAATACTGCAGGGAGAGGAGGCGAGCAGTACTTC,CASLSNTAGRGGEQYF
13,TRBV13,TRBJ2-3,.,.,TGTGCCAGCAGCTCCCAGCAGGGAGATACGCAGTATTTT,CASSSQQGDTQYF
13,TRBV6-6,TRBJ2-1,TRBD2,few,TGTGCCAGCAGCCCCGGGACTAAGAATGAGTTGTTCTTC,CASSPGTKNELFF
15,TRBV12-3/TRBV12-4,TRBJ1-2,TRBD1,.,TGTGCCAGCAGCAAACCGGGGACAGGGAACTATGGCTACACCTTC,CASSKPGTGNYGYTF
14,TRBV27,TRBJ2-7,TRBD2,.,TGTGCCAGCAGTTTTGGACTAGCGACAAACGAGCAGTACTTC,CASSFGLATNEQYF
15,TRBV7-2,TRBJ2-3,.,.,TGTGCCAGCAGCTTAGCGGTCGCAGCGGCAGATACGCAGTATTTT,CASSLAVAAADTQYF
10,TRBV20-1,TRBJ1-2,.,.,TGCAGTCAGGAAAACTATGGCCACACCTTC,CSQENYGHTF
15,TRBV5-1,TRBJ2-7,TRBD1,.,TGCGCCAGCAGCTTGGCCCAGGGACAGCGATACGAGCAGTACTTC,CASSLAQGQRYEQYF
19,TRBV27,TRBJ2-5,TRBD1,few,TGTGCCAGCAGTCCTCTTATGGGCCACTTACAGGGGAAAAAAGAGACCCAGTACTTC,CASSPLMGHLQGKKETQYF
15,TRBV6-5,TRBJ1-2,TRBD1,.,TGTGCCAGCAGTTACTTAGACAGGGGCTGGTATGGCTACACCTTC,CASSYLDRGWYGYTF